What follows are 13 T cell receptor beta chains derived from one specimen sequenced in a study of OX40 agonist ivuxolimab in advanced cancers. The repertoire was sequenced with immunoSEQ multiplex PCR; TCRdb's copy has only in-frame clones and lacks some. The table includes some 100,000 clones, around 84% detected once. The specimen comprised CD4+ or CD8+ T cells sorted from blood, sampled in a trial of the OX40 agonist ivuxolimab. Source of these receptors: an adult with an advanced solid tumor such as melanoma, head and neck, liver or kidney cancer.

The chain combines TRBV9 with TRBJ2-1; D unclear. CDR1 and CDR2 (germline): SGDLS, YYNGEE. V gave up 0 bases and J gave up 2 bases, with 9 bases separating them. The CDR3 sequence is 15 residues long. This CDR3 reads CASSVAGLTYNEQFF. CDR3 bases: TGTGCCAGCAGCGTAGCTGGTCTTACCTACAATGAGCAGTTCTTC.

This clone was seen a single time. Other nucleotide sequences from this sample produce the same CDR3. The chain's CDR3 is CASSLGRSTDTQYF. CDR3 nucleotides: TGTGCCAGCAGCTTAGGGCGGTCCACAGATACGCAGTATTTT. J is TRBJ2-3 and V is TRBV7-3; D gene uncertain. The CDR3 runs to 14 residues. Deletions cut 2 bases from V and 2 bases from J, with 8 bases between. Per the germline V gene, CDR1 is SGHTA and CDR2 is FQGTGA.

Here the CDR3 DNA reads TGTGCCAGCAGTTCCCCTCGAGGGGGCGGCACTGAAGCTTTCTTT. Protein product: CASSSPRGGGTEAFF. The chain uses TRBV28 and TRBJ1-1; 7 bases line up with TRBD1. The CDR3 loop spans 15 amino acids. Looked up from germline, CDR1 is MDHEN and CDR2 is SYDVKM. V dropped 4 bases and J dropped 4; count of bases not matched to a gene: 9.

The chain combines TRBV5-1 with TRBJ2-5; TRBD2 aligns across 11 bases. CDR3 length: 17 residues. The germline V gene has CDR1 SGHRS and CDR2 YFSETQ. The V segment lost 3 bases and the J segment 3 bases; nucleotides outside the gene matches: 10. The CDR3 DNA reads as TGCGCCAGCAGCTCATTGGTGACTAGCGGGGTAGAAGAGACCCAGTACTTC. This encodes CASSSLVTSGVEETQYF.

The genes are TRBV5-1 and TRBJ1-6; D not certain. The CDR3 runs 13 residues. CDR1 and CDR2 (germline): SGHRS, YFSETQ. V lost 2 bases and J 6 bases, leaving 6 bases between the germline ends. The chain's CDR3 is CASSFGSNSPLHF. Written as DNA, the CDR3 is TGCGCCAGCAGCTTTGGTTCTAATTCACCCCTCCACTTT. Together with reference TRBV5-1 and TRBJ1-6, the CDR3 gives the full variable domain: KAGVTQTPRYLIKTRGQQVTLSCSPISGHRSVSWYQQTPGQGLQFLFEYFSETQRNKGNFPGRFSGRQFSNSRSEMNVSTLELGDSALYLCASSFGSNSPLHFGNGTRLTVT.

The CDR3, as DNA: TGTGCCAGCACTCGGGACACCGGTGGAAACACCATATATTTT. This translates into CASTRDTGGNTIYF. The chain couples TRBV2 to TRBJ1-3, with D maybe TRBD1 (6 bases). The CDR3 is 14 residues long. With 7 bases removed from V and 3 bases from J, the gap between germline ends came to 13 bases. Germline V lookup: CDR1 SNHLY, CDR2 FYNNEI.

The V gene is TRBV5-1, the J gene TRBJ2-5, with 7 bases aligning to TRBD2. Losses at the gene ends were 4 bases for V and 5 bases for J; bases not matched to a gene: 17. The germline CDR1 and CDR2 sequences are SGHRS and YFSETQ. The CDR3 has 17 residues. CDR3 residues: CASSLDAWGGRMETQYF. CDR3 nucleotides: TGCGCCAGCAGCCTGGACGCGTGGGGGGGTCGGATGGAGACCCAGTACTTC.

The J gene is TRBJ2-7, the V gene TRBV6-5, with 7 bases aligning to TRBD1. CDR1 is MNHEY, CDR2 SVGAGI, per germline. CDR3 length equals 15 residues. V shed 4 bases, J shed 1 base, and the junction held 7 bases outside the gene matches. The CDR3 nucleotides read TGTGCCAGCAGTTCAAGGGGGCCCCATTCCTACGAGCAGTACTTC. Its translation: CASSSRGPHSYEQYF.

This rearrangement joins TRBV6-5 to TRBJ1-1, with D possibly matching TRBD1 (6 bases). The ends were cut back, 4 bases at V and 1 base at J, with 13 bases in the middle. CDR1 and CDR2 (germline): MNHEY, SVGAGI. The CDR3 is 15 residues long. The CDR3 coding sequence is TGTGCCAGCAGTTTTCCGGGACACTCGAACACTGAAGCTTTCTTT. Translated, it gives CASSFPGHSNTEAFF.

The gene calls are TRBV28 and TRBJ2-7, with D possibly TRBD1 on 5 matching bases. Trimming pared 5 bases from V and 3 bases from J, leaving 11 bases between. Germline V lookup: CDR1 MDHEN, CDR2 SYDVKM. The length of the CDR3 is 13 residues. The CDR3 DNA follows: TGTGCCAGCAGTCCAGGGTTGGGCTACGAGCAGTACGTC. Encoded protein: CASSPGLGYEQYV.

The chain employs TRBV19 and TRBJ2-1; TRBD2 matches at 8 bases. V lost 6 bases and J lost 2; bases outside the gene matches: 6. The CDR3 covers 15 residues. CDR1 and CDR2 (germline): LNHDA, SQIVND (reference sequence). The CDR3 loop is CASRPPGGPYNEQFF. CDR3 coding DNA: TGTGCCAGTAGGCCCCCGGGGGGGCCCTACAATGAGCAGTTCTTC.

The genes are TRBV21-1 and TRBJ2-7; the table's D call, TRBD1, has no DNA check behind it. TRBV21-1 is marked as a pseudogene. The CDR3 extends over 11 amino acids. CDR3 bases: TGTGCCAGGGGGACAGGGAGCGAGCAGTACGTC. Residues: CARGTGSEQYV.

This chain joins TRBV7-2 and TRBJ1-3, with D perhaps TRBD1 (5 bases). This CDR3 has 16 residues. Between the trimmed V and J ends, which lost 5 bases and 4 bases, there was a span of 18 bases. The germline V gene encodes CDR1 SGHTA and CDR2 FQGNSA. CDR3 in amino acids: CASSLNGGPAGNTIYF. CDR3 sequence (DNA): TGTGCCAGCAGCCTAAACGGGGGACCCGCCGGAAACACCATATATTTT.